This entry describes one TCR beta chain. The data belong to a study of blood T cell repertoires in COVID-19. Study summary: From the United States, Italy and Spain came samples of acute and convalescent COVID-19. In each case, the material was cDNA or gDNA derived from T cells, B-cell-depleted T cells, or PBMCs.

There are 15 residues in the CDR3. Trimming removed 5 bases from V and 3 bases from J; junction bases left unmatched: 6. The V gene's germline CDR1 is MNHNY and CDR2 SVGAGI (reference sequence). Original processing methods: Reference gene primer amplification gave nucleated cell count estimates. Profiled with immunoSEQ multiplex PCR; TCRdb holds only in-frame clones, not every one. Clone size and V and J calls were adopted from that table, with D and trimming inferred from the DNA. The profile covers around 81,000 clones, with about 89% appearing a single time and about 1.9% taken by the ten largest.

Sequenced: peripheral blood. This receptor was taken from a woman aged 55-69 years with acute or convalescent COVID-19. The V call is TRBV6-6, the J call TRBJ2-3; 9 bases are a match to TRBD1. CDR3 sequence reads: CASSRDREATDTQYF. The CDR3, as DNA: TGTGCCAGCAGTCGGGACAGGGAGGCGACAGATACGCAGTATTTT.